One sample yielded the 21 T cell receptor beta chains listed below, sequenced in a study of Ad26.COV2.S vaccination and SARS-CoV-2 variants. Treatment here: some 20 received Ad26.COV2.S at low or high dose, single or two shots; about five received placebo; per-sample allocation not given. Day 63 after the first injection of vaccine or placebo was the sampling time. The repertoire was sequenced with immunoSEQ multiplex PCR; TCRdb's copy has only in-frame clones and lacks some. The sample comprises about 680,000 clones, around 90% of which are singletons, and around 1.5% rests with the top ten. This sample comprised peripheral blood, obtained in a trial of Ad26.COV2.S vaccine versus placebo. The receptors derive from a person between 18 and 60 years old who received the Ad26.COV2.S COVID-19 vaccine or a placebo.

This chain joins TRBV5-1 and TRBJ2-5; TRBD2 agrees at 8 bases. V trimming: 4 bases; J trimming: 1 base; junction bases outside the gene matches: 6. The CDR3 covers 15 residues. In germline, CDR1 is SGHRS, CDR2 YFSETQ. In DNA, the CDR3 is TGCGCCAGCAGCGGCTTAGGACTAGCCCAAGAGACCCAGTACTTC. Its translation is CASSGLGLAQETQYF.

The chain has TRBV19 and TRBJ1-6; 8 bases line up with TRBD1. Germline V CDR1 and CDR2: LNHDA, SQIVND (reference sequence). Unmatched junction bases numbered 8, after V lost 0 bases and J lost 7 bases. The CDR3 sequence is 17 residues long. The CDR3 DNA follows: TGTGCCAGTAGTATAGATCGGAGACAGGGGACGAATTCACCCCTCCACTTT. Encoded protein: CASSIDRRQGTNSPLHF. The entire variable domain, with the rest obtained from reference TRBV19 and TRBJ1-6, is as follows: DGGITQSPKYLFRKEGQNVTLSCEQNLNHDAMYWYRQDPGQGLRLIYYSQIVNDFQKGDIAEGYSVSREKKESFPLTVTSAQKNPTAFYLCASSIDRRQGTNSPLHFGNGTRLTVT.

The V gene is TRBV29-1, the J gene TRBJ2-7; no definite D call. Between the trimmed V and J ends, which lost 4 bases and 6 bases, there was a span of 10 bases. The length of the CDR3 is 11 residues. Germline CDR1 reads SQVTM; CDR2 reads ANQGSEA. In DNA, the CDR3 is TGCAGCGTTGCTTTCATTTTCGAGCAGTACTTC. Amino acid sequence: CSVAFIFEQYF.

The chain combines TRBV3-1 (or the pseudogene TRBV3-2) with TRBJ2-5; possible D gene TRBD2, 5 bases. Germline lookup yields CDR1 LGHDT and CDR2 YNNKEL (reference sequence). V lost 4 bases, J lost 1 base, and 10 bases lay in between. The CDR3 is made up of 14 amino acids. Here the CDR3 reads CASSPMAGQETQYF. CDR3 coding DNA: TGTGCCAGCAGCCCCATGGCGGGCCAAGAGACCCAGTACTTC.

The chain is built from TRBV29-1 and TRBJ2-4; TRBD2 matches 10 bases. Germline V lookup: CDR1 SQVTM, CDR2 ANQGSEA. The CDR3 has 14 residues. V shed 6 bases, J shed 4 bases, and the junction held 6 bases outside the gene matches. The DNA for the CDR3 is TGCAGCGTCTCCCGGACTAGCGGAAAAAACATTCAGTACTTC. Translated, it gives CSVSRTSGKNIQYF.

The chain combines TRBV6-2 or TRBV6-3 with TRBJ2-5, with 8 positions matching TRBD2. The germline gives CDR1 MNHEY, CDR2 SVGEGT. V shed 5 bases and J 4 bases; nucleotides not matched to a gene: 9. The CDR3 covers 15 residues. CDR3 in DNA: TGTGCCAGCAGTGCAGCCGGGACTAGGCCAGAGACCCAGTACTTC. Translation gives CASSAAGTRPETQYF.

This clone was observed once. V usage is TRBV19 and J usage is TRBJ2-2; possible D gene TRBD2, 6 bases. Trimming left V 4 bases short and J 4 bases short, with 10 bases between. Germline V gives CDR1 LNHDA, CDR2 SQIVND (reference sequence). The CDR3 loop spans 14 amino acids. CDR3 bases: TGTGCCAGTAGTAATCGGGGAGGCACCGGGGAGCTGTTTTTT. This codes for CASSNRGGTGELFF.

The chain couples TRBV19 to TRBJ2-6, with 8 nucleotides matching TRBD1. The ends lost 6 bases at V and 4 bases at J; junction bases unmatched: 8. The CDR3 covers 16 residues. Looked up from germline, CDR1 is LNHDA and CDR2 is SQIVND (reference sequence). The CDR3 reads CASRPGGGLGANVLTF. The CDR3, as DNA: TGTGCCAGTAGACCAGGGGGCGGATTGGGGGCCAACGTCCTGACTTTC.

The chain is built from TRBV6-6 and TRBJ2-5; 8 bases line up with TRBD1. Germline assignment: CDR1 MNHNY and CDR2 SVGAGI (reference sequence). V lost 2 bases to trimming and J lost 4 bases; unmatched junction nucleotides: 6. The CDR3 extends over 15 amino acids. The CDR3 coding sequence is TGTGCCAGCAGTTACCCACAGGGGGTCCCAGAGACCCAGTACTTC. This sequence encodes CASSYPQGVPETQYF.

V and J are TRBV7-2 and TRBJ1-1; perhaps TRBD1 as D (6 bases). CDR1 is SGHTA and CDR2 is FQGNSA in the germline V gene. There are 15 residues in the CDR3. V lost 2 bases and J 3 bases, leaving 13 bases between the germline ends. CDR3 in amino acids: CASSLRGRTDTEAFF. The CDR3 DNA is TGTGCCAGCAGCTTAAGGGGGAGGACGGACACTGAAGCTTTCTTT.

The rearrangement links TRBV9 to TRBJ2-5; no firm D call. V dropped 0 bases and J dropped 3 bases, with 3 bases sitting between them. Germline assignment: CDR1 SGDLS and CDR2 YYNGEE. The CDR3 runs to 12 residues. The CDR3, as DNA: TGTGCCAGCAGCGTAGGGGAAGAGACCCAGTACTTC. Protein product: CASSVGEETQYF. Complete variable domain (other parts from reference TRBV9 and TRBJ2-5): DSGVTQTPKHLITATGQRVTLRCSPRSGDLSVYWYQQSLDQGLQFLIQYYNGEERAKGNILERFSAQQFPDLHSELNLSSLELGDSALYFCASSVGEETQYFGPGTRLLVL.

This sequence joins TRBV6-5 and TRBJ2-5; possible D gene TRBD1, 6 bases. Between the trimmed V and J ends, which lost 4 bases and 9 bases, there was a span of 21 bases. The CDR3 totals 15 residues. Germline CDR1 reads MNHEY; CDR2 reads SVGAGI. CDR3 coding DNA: TGTGCCAGCAGTTTGCACCGGGACACTCGAAGAGCCCAGTACTTC. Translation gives CASSLHRDTRRAQYF.

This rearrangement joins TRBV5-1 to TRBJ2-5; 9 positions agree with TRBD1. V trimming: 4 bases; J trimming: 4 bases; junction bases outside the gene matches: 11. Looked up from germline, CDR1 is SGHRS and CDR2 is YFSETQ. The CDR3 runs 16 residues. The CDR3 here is CASSPKTGGLSETQYF. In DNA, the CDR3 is TGCGCCAGCAGCCCTAAGACAGGGGGTCTCTCAGAGACCCAGTACTTC.

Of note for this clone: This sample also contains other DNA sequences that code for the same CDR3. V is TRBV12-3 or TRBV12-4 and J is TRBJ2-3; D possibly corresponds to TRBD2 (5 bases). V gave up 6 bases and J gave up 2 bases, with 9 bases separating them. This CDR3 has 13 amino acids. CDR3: CASSPDSTDTQYF. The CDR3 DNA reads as TGTGCCAGCAGCCCGGACTCCACAGATACGCAGTATTTT.

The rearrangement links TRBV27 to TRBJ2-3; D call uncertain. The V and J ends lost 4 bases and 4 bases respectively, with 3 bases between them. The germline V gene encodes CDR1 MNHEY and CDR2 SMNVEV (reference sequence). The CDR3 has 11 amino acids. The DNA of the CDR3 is TGTGCCAGCAGTTGGTCAGATACGCAGTATTTT. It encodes CASSWSDTQYF.

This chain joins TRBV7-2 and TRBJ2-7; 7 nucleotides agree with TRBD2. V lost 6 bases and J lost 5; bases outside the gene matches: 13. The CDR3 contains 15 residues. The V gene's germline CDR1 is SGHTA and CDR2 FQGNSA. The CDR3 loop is CASRPAGVAPNEQYF. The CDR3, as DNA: TGTGCCAGCAGGCCCGCGGGGGTAGCGCCAAACGAGCAGTACTTC.

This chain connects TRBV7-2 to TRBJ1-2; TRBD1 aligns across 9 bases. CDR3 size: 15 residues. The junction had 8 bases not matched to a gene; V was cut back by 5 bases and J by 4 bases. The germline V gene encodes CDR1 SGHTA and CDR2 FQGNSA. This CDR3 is CASSPGTGRSYGYTF. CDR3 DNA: TGTGCCAGCAGCCCAGGGACAGGGAGGAGCTATGGCTACACCTTC.

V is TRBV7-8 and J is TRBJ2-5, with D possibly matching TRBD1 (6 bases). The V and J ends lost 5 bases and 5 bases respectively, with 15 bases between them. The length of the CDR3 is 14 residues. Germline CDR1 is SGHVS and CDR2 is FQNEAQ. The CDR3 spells CASSPKQGRETQYF. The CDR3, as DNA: TGTGCCAGCAGCCCCAAACAGGGACGGGAGACCCAGTACTTC.

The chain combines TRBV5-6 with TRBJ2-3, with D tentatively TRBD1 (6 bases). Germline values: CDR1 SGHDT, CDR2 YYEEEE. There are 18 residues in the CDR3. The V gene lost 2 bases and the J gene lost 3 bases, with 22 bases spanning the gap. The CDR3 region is CASSFFVRGGGETDTQYF. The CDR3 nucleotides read TGTGCCAGCAGCTTTTTTGTGAGGGGTGGGGGCGAGACAGATACGCAGTATTTT.

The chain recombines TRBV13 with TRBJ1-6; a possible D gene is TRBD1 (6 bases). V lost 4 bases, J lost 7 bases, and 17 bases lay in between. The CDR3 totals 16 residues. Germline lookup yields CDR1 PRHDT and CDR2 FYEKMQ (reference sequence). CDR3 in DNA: TGTGCCAGCAGCTCCGGACAGCGGCGGGGAAATTCACCCCTCCACTTT. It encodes CASSSGQRRGNSPLHF.

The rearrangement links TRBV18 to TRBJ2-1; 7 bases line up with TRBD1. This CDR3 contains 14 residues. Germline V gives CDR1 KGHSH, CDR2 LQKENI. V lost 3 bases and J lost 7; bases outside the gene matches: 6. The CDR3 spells CASSPSLQGNEQFF. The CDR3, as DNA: TGTGCCAGCTCACCTTCATTACAGGGGAATGAGCAGTTCTTC.